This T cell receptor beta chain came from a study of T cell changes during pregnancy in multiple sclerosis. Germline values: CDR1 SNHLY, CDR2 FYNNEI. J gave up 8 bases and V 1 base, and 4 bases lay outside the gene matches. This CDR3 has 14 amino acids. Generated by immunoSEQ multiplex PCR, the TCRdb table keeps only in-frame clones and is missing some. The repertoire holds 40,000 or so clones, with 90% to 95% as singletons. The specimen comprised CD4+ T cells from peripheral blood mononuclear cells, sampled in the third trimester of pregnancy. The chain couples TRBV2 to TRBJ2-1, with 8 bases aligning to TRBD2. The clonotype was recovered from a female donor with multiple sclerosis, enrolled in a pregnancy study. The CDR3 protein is CASSEGTSRYEQFF. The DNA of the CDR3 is TGTGCCAGCAGTGAAGGGACTAGCAGGTATGAGCAGTTCTTC.